These T cell receptor beta chains were read from a single sample in a study of cytomegalovirus exposure and HLA in healthy donors. Profiled with immunoSEQ multiplex PCR; TCRdb holds only in-frame clones, not every one. The sample records about 120,000 clones, approximately 80% being singletons. The source material was PBMCs. The receptors originated from a woman aged 18 to 35 in good health and CMV-seronegative. CDR3s include the opening cysteine and the closing phenylalanine or tryptophan. D genes are given only for firm matches. The listing skips clone size in some rows; elsewhere it reads once, few, many or a size class.

v_gene	j_gene	d_gene	abundance	CDR3aa	CDR3nt
TRBV10-1	TRBJ2-1	TRBD2	-	CASRASGRNNEQFF	TGCGCCAGCAGGGCTAGCGGGAGAAACAATGAGCAGTTCTTC
TRBV27	TRBJ2-6	-	once	CASRTGKANGLTF	TGTGCCAGCAGAACAGGGAAAGCCAACGGCCTGACTTTC
TRBV7-2	TRBJ2-6	TRBD1	-	CASSLVAGGTGANGLTF	TGTGCCAGCAGCTTAGTGGCAGGGGGCACCGGGGCCAACGGCCTGACTTTC
TRBV9	TRBJ2-2	-	-	CASSVGGYTGELFF	TGTGCCAGCAGCGTAGGAGGGTACACCGGGGAGCTGTTTTTT
TRBV7-2	TRBJ1-3	-	-	CASSLVTSGNTIYF	TGTGCCAGCAGCTTGGTGACATCTGGAAACACCATATATTTT
TRBV7-9	TRBJ2-5	TRBD1	-	CASSFRTGAIVTQYF	TGTGCCAGCAGCTTCAGGACAGGGGCAATCGTGACCCAGTACTTC
TRBV7-9	TRBJ2-2	-	-	CASSSPSERAITGELFF	TGTGCCAGCAGCTCTCCTAGTGAGAGGGCCATCACCGGGGAGCTGTTTTTT
TRBV7-6	TRBJ2-7	TRBD2	-	CASSPGTSYEQYF	TGTGCCAGCAGCCCAGGGACTAGCTACGAGCAGTACTTC
TRBV5-1	TRBJ2-1	TRBD2	few	CASSLLAGDGYEQFF	TGCGCCAGCAGCTTACTAGCGGGAGATGGGTATGAGCAGTTCTTC
TRBV7-6	TRBJ1-5	TRBD1	-	CASSAHLRGTGWGDQPQHF	TGTGCCAGCAGCGCCCACCTCAGGGGGACAGGCTGGGGGGATCAGCCCCAGCATTTT
TRBV19	TRBJ2-5	-	-	CASSMYPRVAEVQETQYF	TGTGCCAGTAGTATGTACCCCAGGGTAGCGGAAGTACAAGAGACCCAGTACTTC
TRBV9	TRBJ2-5	TRBD1	-	CASSTTGGQETRYF	TGTGCCAGCAGCACAACAGGGGGACAAGAGACCCGGTACTTC
TRBV5-1	TRBJ2-1	TRBD2	-	CASSLVASGVTSGNEQFF	TGCGCCAGCAGCTTGGTAGCTAGCGGGGTTACCTCGGGCAATGAGCAGTTCTTC
TRBV23-1	TRBJ2-1	TRBD2	-	CASSRMTSGSSYNEQFF	TGCGCCAGCAGTCGCATGACTAGCGGGAGTTCCTACAATGAGCAGTTCTTC
TRBV27	TRBJ1-5	TRBD1	-	CASSTTGVQPQHF	TGTGCCAGCAGTACTACAGGGGTTCAGCCCCAGCATTTT
TRBV28	TRBJ1-4	TRBD1	-	CASSSWTGTNEKLFF	TGTGCCAGCAGTTCATGGACAGGGACTAATGAAAAACTGTTTTTT
TRBV7-9	TRBJ1-1	-	few	CASSIQGTEAFF	TGTGCCAGCAGCATACAGGGTACTGAAGCTTTCTTT
TRBV10-3	TRBJ2-5	TRBD2	-	CASAGGGETQYF	TGTGCCTCAGCGGGGGGCGGTGAGACCCAGTACTTC
TRBV4-1	TRBJ1-5	TRBD1	-	CASSQGQGPFRNQPQHF	TGCGCCAGCAGCCAAGGACAGGGGCCGTTTCGCAATCAGCCCCAGCATTTT
TRBV7-9	TRBJ2-3	TRBD2	-	CASSLLARTSGESTDTQYF	TGTGCCAGCAGCTTACTGGCTAGGACTAGCGGGGAGAGCACAGATACGCAGTATTTT
TRBV5-4	TRBJ1-2	-	-	CASSLMSLSGYTF	TGTGCCAGCAGCTTAATGTCCCTAAGTGGCTACACCTTC
TRBV6-1	TRBJ2-2	TRBD2	-	CASSDLAGGNTGELFF	TGTGCCAGCAGTGACCTAGCGGGGGGGAACACCGGGGAGCTGTTTTTT
TRBV25-1	TRBJ1-1	-	many	CASSSGVPAGNTEAFF	TGTGCCAGCAGTTCGGGGGTCCCAGCCGGGAACACTGAAGCTTTCTTT
TRBV6-5	TRBJ1-2	TRBD1	-	CASSRQGVRYGYTF	TGTGCCAGCAGCAGACAGGGGGTTCGCTATGGCTACACCTTC
TRBV27	TRBJ1-6	-	-	CASNTLSTPGLSTSPLHF	TGTGCCAGCAATACATTATCGACTCCGGGACTGTCAACTTCACCCCTCCACTTT
TRBV9	TRBJ2-2	-	-	CASSAPLGANTGELFF	TGTGCCAGCAGCGCCCCCTTGGGAGCGAACACCGGGGAGCTGTTTTTT
TRBV7-2	TRBJ2-7	-	-	CASSFRPRAGLSEQYF	TGTGCCAGCAGCTTCCGACCTAGGGCGGGATTGAGCGAGCAGTACTTC
TRBV5-1	TRBJ1-1	TRBD1	-	CASSSGQMNTEAFF	TGCGCCAGCAGCTCGGGACAGATGAACACTGAAGCTTTCTTT
TRBV11-2	TRBJ2-7	TRBD2	-	CASRDPKRERYEQYF	TGTGCCAGCAGAGACCCGAAGCGGGAGAGATACGAGCAGTACTTC
TRBV21-1	TRBJ2-7	-	-	CASRGPYEQYF	TGTGCCAGCAGGGGGCCCTACGAGCAGTACTTC
TRBV6-5	TRBJ2-2	-	-	CAVARVTNTGELFF	TGTGCTGTCGCTCGGGTGACGAACACCGGGGAGCTGTTTTTT
TRBV7-9	TRBJ1-1	-	few	CASSLGGGNTEAFF	TGTGCCAGCAGCTTAGGAGGAGGGAACACTGAAGCTTTCTTT
TRBV10-1	TRBJ2-7	TRBD2	-	CASSASGIAYEQYF	TGCGCCAGCAGTGCAAGCGGGATCGCCTACGAGCAGTACTTC
TRBV19	TRBJ2-1	TRBD2	-	CASSTLAGSHNEQFF	TGTGCCAGTAGCACTCTAGCGGGATCCCACAATGAGCAGTTCTTC
TRBV14	TRBJ1-3	TRBD1	-	CASSPTGAGNTIYF	TGTGCCAGCAGCCCGACAGGGGCTGGAAACACCATATATTTT
TRBV29-1	TRBJ1-5	-	-	CSVVADKGQPQHF	TGCAGCGTTGTGGCGGACAAAGGGCAGCCCCAGCATTTT